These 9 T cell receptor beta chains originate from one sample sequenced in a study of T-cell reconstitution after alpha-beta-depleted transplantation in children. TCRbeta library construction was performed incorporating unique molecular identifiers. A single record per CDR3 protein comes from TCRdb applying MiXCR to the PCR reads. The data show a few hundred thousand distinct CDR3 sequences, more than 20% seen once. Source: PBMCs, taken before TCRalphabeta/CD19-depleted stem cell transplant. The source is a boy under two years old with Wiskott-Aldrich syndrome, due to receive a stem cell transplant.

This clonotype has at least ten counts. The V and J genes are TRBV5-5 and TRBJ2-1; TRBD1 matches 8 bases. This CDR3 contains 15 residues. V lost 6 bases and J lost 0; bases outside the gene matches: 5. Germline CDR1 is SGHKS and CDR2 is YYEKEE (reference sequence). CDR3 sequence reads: CASTFQGASYNEQFF. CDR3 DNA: TGTGCCAGCACCTTCCAGGGGGCCTCCTACAATGAGCAGTTCTTC.

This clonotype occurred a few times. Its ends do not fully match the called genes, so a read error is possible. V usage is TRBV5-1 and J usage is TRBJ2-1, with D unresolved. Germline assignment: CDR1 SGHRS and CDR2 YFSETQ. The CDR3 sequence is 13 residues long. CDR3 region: CASSLGYYNEQFF. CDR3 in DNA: TGTGCCAGCAGCCTGGGGTACTACAATGAGCAGTTCTTC. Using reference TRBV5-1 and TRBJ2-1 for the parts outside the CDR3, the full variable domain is KAGVTQTPRYLIKTRGQQVTLSCSPISGHRSVSWYQQTPGQGLQFLFEYFSETQRNKGNFPGRFSGRQFSNSRSEMNVSTLELGDSALYLCASSLGYYNEQFFGPGTRLTVL.

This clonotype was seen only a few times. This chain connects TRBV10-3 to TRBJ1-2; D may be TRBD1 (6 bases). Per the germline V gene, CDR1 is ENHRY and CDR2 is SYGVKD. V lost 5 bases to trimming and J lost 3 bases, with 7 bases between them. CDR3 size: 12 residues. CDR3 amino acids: CAISHRDYGYTF. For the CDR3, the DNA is TGTGCCATCAGTCACAGGGACTATGGCTACACCTTC.

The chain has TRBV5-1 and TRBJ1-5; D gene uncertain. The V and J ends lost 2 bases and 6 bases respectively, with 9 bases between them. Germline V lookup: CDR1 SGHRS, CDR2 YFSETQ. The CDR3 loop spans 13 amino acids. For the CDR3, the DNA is TGCGCCAGCAGCTTATGGGTAGGTCAGCCCCAGCATTTT. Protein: CASSLWVGQPQHF.

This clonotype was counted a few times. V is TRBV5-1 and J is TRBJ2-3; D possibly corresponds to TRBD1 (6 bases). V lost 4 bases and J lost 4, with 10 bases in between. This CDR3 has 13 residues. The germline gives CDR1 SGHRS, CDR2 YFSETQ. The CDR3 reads CASSKQGSDTQYF. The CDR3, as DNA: TGCGCCAGCAGCAAACAGGGATCAGATACGCAGTATTTT.

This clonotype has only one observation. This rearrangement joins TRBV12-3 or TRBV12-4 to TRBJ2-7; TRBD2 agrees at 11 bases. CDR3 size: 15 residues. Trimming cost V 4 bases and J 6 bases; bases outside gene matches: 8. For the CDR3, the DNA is TGTGCCAGCAGTTCGGCACTAGCGGGGGCAGGCGAGCAGTACTTC. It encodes CASSSALAGAGEQYF.

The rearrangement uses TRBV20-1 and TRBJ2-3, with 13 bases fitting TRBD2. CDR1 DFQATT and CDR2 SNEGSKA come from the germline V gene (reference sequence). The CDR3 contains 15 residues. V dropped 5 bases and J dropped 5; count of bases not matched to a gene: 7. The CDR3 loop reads CSAERTSGSRDTQYF. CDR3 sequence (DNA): TGCAGTGCTGAGAGGACTAGCGGGAGTCGAGATACGCAGTATTTT.

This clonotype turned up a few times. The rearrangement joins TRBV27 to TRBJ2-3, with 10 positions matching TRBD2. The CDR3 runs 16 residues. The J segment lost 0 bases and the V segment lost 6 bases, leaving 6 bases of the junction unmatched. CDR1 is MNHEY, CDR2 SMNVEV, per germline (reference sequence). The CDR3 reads CASSWGLATSTDTQYF. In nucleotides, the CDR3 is TGTGCCAGCAGCTGGGGACTAGCGACTAGCACAGATACGCAGTATTTT.

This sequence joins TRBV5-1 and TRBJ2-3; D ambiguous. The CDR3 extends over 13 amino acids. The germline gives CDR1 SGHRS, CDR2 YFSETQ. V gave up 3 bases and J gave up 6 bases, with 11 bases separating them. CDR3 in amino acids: CASSSASEDTQYF. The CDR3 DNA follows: TGCGCCAGCAGCTCGGCATCTGAGGATACGCAGTATTTT.